This TCR beta chain appears in the sequencing data of a study of beta chain features in type 1 diabetes. About the research overall: Examination of sorted cells across all samples involved approximately 100,000,000 cells. Notes on the study in general: Lower insertion and higher deletion counts appeared at VDJ junctions in type 1 diabetes patients.

Per germline, CDR1 GTSNPN and CDR2 SVGIG (reference sequence). The CDR3 covers 11 residues. The V gene lost 2 bases and the J gene lost 8 bases, with 9 bases spanning the gap. The authors obtained over 95% purity in all sorted populations. The entirety of the isolated RNA underwent reverse transcription, so expressed TCRB transcripts were sequenced. Libraries were prepared by immunoSEQ multiplex PCR; TCRdb keeps only in-frame clonotypes and omits some of them. The sample records hundreds of thousands of clones, 30% being singletons. Only a few counts were recorded for this clone. Its target is unknown.

The chain couples TRBV30 to TRBJ1-2; D not certain. Specimen: naive CD4+ T cells from blood. This clonotype was sampled from a man in his late teens or twenties in good health. CDR3 sequence reads: CAWSPGQGYTF. The CDR3 coding sequence is TGTGCCTGGAGTCCCGGGCAGGGCTACACCTTC.